This TCR beta chain was observed in a study of T cell responses to AZD1222 COVID-19 vaccine. Study-wide results and caveats: Sampling that yielded the repertoires occurred only after the peak T cell response.

Of note for this clone: Its antigen is unidentified.

Germline assignment: CDR1 SQVTM and CDR2 ANQGSEA. The CDR3 totals 13 residues. V lost 7 bases, J lost 3 bases, and 15 bases lay in between. Generated by immunoSEQ multiplex PCR, the TCRdb table keeps only in-frame clones and is missing some. Of about 72,000 clones in the sample, roughly 91% were seen once. The sample was peripheral blood, taken on day 0 of AZD1222 vaccination. This TCR was sampled from an adult in good health. The chain has TRBV29-1 and TRBJ1-2; possible D gene TRBD1, 6 bases. In DNA, the CDR3 is TGCAGCGCCTGGGGGGGGCTGGACTATGGCTACACCTTC. It codes for CSAWGGLDYGYTF. The full variable domain, rest sourced from reference TRBV29-1 and TRBJ1-2, is SAVISQKPSRDICQRGTSLTIQCQVDSQVTMMFWYRQQPGQSLTLIATANQGSEATYESGFVIDKFPISRPNLTFSTLTVSNMSPEDSSIYLCSAWGGLDYGYTFGSGTRLTVV.